This T cell receptor (beta chain) came from a study of long-term antiretroviral therapy in people with HIV. The assay used was immunoSEQ (version v3.0), run at survey level. Data came from immunoSEQ multiplex PCR; TCRdb stores just in-frame clones and leaves some out. The sample includes 35,000 to 40,000 clones, around 85% of them seen just once. Every participant with HIV received treatment in the United States. Trimming removed 10 bases from V and 3 bases from J, with 12 bases in between. Germline V gene lookup returns CDR1 MNHEY and CDR2 SVGAGI. The CDR3 loop spans 13 amino acids. Sequences were derived from unsorted PBMCs, sampled 2.2 years after starting antiretroviral therapy. The clonotype was recovered from a man aged 18 to 29 with HIV. This sequence joins TRBV6-5 and TRBJ2-2; D remains unclear. Here the CDR3 reads CAIGPTYTGELFF. CDR3 nucleotides: TGTGCCATAGGACCGACCTACACCGGGGAGCTGTTTTTT.